The entry that follows covers one TCR beta chain sequence. PCR involved 60 Vbeta and 13 Jbeta primers. The data were produced by immunoSEQ multiplex PCR, yet TCRdb's version contains in-frame clones alone and is incomplete. Of 85,000 to 100,000 clones in the sample, 65% to 80% were seen once. This sample stems from a study of cytomegalovirus exposure and HLA in healthy donors. Sequenced sample: PBMCs. The receptor was derived from a human donor in good health.

The CDR3 nucleotides are TGTGCCAGCAGCCAAGACTTAGCGGGAGGGATCAATGAGCAGTTCTTC. Amino acids: CASSQDLAGGINEQFF. This rearrangement joins TRBV14 to TRBJ2-1, with TRBD2 identical over 11 bases. Germline CDR1 reads SGHDN; CDR2 reads FVKESK. There are 16 residues in the CDR3. V shed 0 bases and J 6 bases; nucleotides not matched to a gene: 4.